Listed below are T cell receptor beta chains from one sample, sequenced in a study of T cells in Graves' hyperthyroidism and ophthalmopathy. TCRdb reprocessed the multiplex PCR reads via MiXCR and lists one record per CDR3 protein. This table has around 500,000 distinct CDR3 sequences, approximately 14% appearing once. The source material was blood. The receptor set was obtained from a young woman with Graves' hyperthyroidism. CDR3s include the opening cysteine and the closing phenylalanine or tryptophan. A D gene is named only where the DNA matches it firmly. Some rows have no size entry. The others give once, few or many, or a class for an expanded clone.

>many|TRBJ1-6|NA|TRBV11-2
CASSLSGLDLSSYNSPLHF
TGTGCCAGCAGCTTAAGCGGGTTGGATCTTAGCTCCTATAATTCACCCCTCCACTTT
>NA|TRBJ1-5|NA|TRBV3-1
CASSQDSSGRPQHF
TGTGCCAGCAGCCAAGACTCAAGTGGAAGGCCCCAGCATTTT
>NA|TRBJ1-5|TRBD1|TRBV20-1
CSAETGSNQPQHF
TGCAGTGCTGAGACAGGGAGCAATCAGCCCCAGCATTTT
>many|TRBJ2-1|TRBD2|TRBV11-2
CASSRTSGSSVYNEQFF
TGTGCCAGCAGCCGGACTAGCGGGAGCTCAGTCTACAATGAGCAGTTCTTC
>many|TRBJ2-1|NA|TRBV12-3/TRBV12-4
CASSSPGGSGYNEQFF
TGTGCCAGCAGTTCCCCGGGTGGGAGTGGGTACAATGAGCAGTTCTTC
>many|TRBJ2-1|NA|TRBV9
CASSVGRSSYNEQFF
TGTGCCAGCAGCGTAGGGAGAAGCTCCTACAATGAGCAGTTCTTC
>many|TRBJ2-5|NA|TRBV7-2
CASSPRMSWETQYF
TGTGCCAGCAGCCCCCGGATGTCGTGGGAGACCCAGTACTTC
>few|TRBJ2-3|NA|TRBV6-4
CASSAIAASTDTQYF
TGTGCCAGCAGTGCTATAGCAGCCAGCACAGATACGCAGTATTTT
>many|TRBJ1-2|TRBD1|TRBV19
CASRDRGRDNYGYTF
TGTGCCAGCCGGGACAGGGGGCGAGATAACTATGGCTACACCTTC
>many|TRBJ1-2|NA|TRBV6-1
CASSSVDRRYYGYTF
TGTGCCAGCAGTAGTGTCGACAGAAGATACTATGGCTACACCTTC
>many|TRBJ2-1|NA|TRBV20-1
CSAIQDSNEQFF
TGCAGTGCTATCCAGGACTCCAATGAGCAGTTCTTC
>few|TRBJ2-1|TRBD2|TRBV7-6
CASSLEGLAFSNEQFF
TGTGCCAGCAGCTTAGAAGGACTAGCCTTCTCCAATGAGCAGTTCTTC
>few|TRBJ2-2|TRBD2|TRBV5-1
CASSSLAGGGELFF
TGCGCCAGCAGCTCCTTAGCGGGAGGTGGGGAGCTGTTTTTT
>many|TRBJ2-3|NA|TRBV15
CATSRDQVPRTDTQYF
TGTGCCACCAGCAGAGATCAGGTCCCGCGCACAGATACGCAGTATTTT
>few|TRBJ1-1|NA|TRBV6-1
CATKTPGGEMNTEAFF
TGTGCCACCAAAACCCCGGGGGGGGAGATGAACACTGAAGCTTTCTTT
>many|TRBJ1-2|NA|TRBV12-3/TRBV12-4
CASTRTHNYGYTF
TGTGCCAGCACTCGGACTCACAACTATGGCTACACCTTC
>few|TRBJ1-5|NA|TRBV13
CASSLGVMEQPQHF
TGTGCCAGCAGCTTAGGAGTTATGGAACAGCCCCAGCATTTT
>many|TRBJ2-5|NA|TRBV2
CASSPFGEETQYF
TGTGCCAGCAGCCCCTTTGGGGAGGAGACCCAGTACTTC
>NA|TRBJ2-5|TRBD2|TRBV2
CASSGEKETQYF
TGTGCCAGTAGCGGGGAAAAAGAGACCCAGTACTTC
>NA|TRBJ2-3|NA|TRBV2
CASSEEGTETTQYF
TGTGCCAGCAGTGAAGAGGGAACAGAAACGACGCAGTATTTT
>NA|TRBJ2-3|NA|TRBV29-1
CSVDSGTLADTQYF
TGCAGCGTTGATTCGGGAACCCTCGCAGATACGCAGTATTTT
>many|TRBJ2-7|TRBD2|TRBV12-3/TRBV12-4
CASSLGAGGSYEQYF
TGTGCCAGCAGTCTAGGAGCGGGAGGGTCCTACGAGCAGTACTTC
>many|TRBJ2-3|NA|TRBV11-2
CASSFSRSQTDTQYF
TGTGCCAGCAGCTTCAGTAGGAGTCAGACAGATACGCAGTATTTT
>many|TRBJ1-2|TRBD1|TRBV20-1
CSARDQGARDTYGYTF
TGCAGTGCTAGAGACCAGGGGGCCCGGGACACTTATGGCTACACCTTC
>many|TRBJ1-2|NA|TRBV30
CAWSVYGGYTF
TGTGCCTGGAGTGTTTACGGGGGCTACACCTTC
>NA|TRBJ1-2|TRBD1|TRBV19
CASSMGQGSNYGYTF
TGTGCCAGTAGTATGGGACAGGGTTCTAACTATGGCTACACCTTC
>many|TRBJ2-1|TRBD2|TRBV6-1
CASSLLTSGKSEQFF
TGTGCCAGCAGCCTGCTGACTAGCGGGAAAAGTGAGCAGTTCTTC
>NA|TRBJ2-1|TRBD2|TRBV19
CASSSQGTSGSSLWNEQFF
TGTGCCAGTAGTTCTCAAGGGACTAGCGGGAGCTCGCTGTGGAATGAGCAGTTCTTC
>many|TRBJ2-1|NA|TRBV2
CASILDRYNEQFF
TGTGCCAGCATTTTAGACAGGTACAATGAGCAGTTCTTC
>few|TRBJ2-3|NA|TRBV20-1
CSARDQAFRGDTQYF
TGCAGTGCTAGAGATCAAGCATTCCGGGGAGATACGCAGTATTTT
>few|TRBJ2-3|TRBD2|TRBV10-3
CAIRGGMPRETTDTQYF
TGTGCCATCAGGGGGGGGATGCCCAGGGAAACCACAGATACGCAGTATTTT
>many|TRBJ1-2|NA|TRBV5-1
CASSDRDTSYGYTF
TGCGCCAGCAGCGACCGGGACACGAGCTATGGCTACACCTTC
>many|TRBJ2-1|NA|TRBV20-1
CSARDGSGAWNEQFF
TGCAGTGCTAGAGATGGATCGGGAGCATGGAATGAGCAGTTCTTC
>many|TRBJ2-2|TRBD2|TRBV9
CASSLAGASTGELFF
TGTGCCAGCAGCTTAGCGGGAGCGTCCACCGGGGAGCTGTTTTTT
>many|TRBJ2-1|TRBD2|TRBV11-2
CASSSGTSGRIGSYNEQFF
TGTGCCAGCAGCTCCGGGACTAGCGGGAGGATCGGGTCCTACAATGAGCAGTTCTTC
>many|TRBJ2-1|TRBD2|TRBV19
CASSTRTSGGYNEQFF
TGTGCCAGTAGTACGCGGACTAGCGGGGGGTACAATGAGCAGTTCTTC
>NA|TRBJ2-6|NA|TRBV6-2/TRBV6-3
CASRWTPGANVLTF
TGTGCCAGCAGATGGACACCTGGGGCCAACGTCCTGACTTTC
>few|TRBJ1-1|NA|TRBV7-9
CASRGLWGRNTEAFF
TGTGCCAGCAGGGGGTTGTGGGGCAGGAACACTGAAGCTTTCTTT
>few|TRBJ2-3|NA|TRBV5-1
CARSLALVSTDTQYF
TGCGCCCGCAGCTTGGCCTTGGTCAGCACAGATACGCAGTATTTT
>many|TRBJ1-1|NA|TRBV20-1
CSARDMGRSMNTEAFF
TGCAGTGCTAGAGATATGGGACGGAGCATGAACACTGAAGCTTTCTTT
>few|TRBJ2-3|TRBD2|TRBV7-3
CASSPGLAGPPDTQYF
TGTGCCAGCAGCCCGGGACTAGCGGGCCCCCCAGATACGCAGTATTTT
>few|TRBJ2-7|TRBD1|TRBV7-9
CASSLSRGMSSYEQYF
TGTGCCAGCAGCTTAAGCAGGGGGATGAGCTCCTACGAGCAGTACTTC
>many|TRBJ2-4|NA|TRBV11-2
CASSRPRGEGNIQYF
TGTGCCAGCAGTCGCCCCAGGGGTGAGGGAAACATTCAGTACTTC
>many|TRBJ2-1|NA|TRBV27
CASSPLPYNEQFF
TGTGCCAGCAGTCCCCTTCCCTACAATGAGCAGTTCTTC
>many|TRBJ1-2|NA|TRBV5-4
CASSPRAGLYGYTF
TGTGCCAGCAGCCCCCGTGCCGGACTCTATGGCTACACCTTC
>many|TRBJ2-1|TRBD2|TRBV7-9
CASSLLTSGRRRYRDEQFF
TGTGCCAGCAGTCTCCTTACTAGCGGGAGAAGGCGATATAGGGATGAGCAGTTCTTC
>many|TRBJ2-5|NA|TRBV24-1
CATSLGGAETQYF
TGTGCCACCAGCCTCGGGGGTGCGGAGACCCAGTACTTC
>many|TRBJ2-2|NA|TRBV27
CASSLGSDGELFF
TGTGCCAGCAGTCTTGGGTCGGACGGGGAGCTGTTTTTT